Below are 23 T cell receptor beta chains sequenced from a single sample in a study of T-cell memory formation after mild COVID-19 (dated by TCRdb to about 2021). The method behind the library was 5' RACE. The listed sequencing device is Illumina NovaSeq 6000. The public reads were reprocessed in TCRdb via fastp at Q25 and MiXCR, keeping in-frame beta chains. Under each unique CDR3 protein, matching rows form one entry showing the most common genes and DNA. The sample profile shows about 350,000 distinct CDR3 sequences; around 13% of them were found once. About a fifth of the sample comes from the top ten. The sequenced sample consisted of PBMCs or a T cell subset sorted from them (not recorded which). The origin of the receptors is a man aged 18 to 29 who had mild COVID-19 (a few samples of this study predate the infection). The sample titles of this study are shuffled in the database, so cell type and time point are left out; the donor was told from shared clones.

V gene TRBV28 combines with J gene TRBJ2-7; 10 positions match TRBD1. The germline V gene encodes CDR1 MDHEN and CDR2 SYDVKM. This CDR3 has 14 residues. The junction had 8 bases not matched to a gene; V was cut back by 8 bases and J by 4 bases. DNA for the CDR3: TGTGCCAGCGGATCGCGACAGGGGGCTTACGAGCAGTACGTC. This codes for CASGSRQGAYEQYV.

The sample holds a few counts of this clonotype. V is TRBV6-2 or TRBV6-3 and J is TRBJ2-4; D may be TRBD1 or TRBD2 (6 bases each). The V end was cut by 6 bases, the J end by 0 bases, with 24 bases between. Looked up from germline, CDR1 is MNHEY and CDR2 is SVGEGT. The CDR3 has 19 residues. The CDR3 sequence is CASSPGGRGPFLAKNIQYF. The DNA for the CDR3 is TGTGCCAGCAGCCCCGGGGGCAGGGGCCCTTTCCTAGCCAAAAACATTCAGTACTTC.

This clonotype was counted a few times. This rearrangement joins TRBV6-5 to TRBJ2-4, with a tentative D call TRBD1 (5 bases). Germline values: CDR1 MNHEY, CDR2 SVGAGI. The CDR3 totals 15 residues. V gave up 0 bases and J gave up 8 bases, with 14 bases separating them. The CDR3 region has the DNA TGTGCCAGCAGTTACTCGCCGTTAAGGGGTGACATTCAGTACTTC. Protein product: CASSYSPLRGDIQYF.

This clonotype has only one observation. The J gene is TRBJ1-1, the V gene TRBV5-6; D not resolved. Germline V gene lookup returns CDR1 SGHDT and CDR2 YYEEEE. CDR3 length: 13 residues. V lost 1 base, J lost 3 bases, and 7 bases lay in between. The CDR3 region is CASSLSTYTEAFF. CDR3 nucleotide sequence: TGTGCCAGCAGCTTGTCAACTTACACTGAAGCTTTCTTT.

Ten or more counts support this clonotype. The chain joins TRBV6-6 to TRBJ2-1, with D hard to call. In germline, CDR1 is MNHNY, CDR2 SVGAGI (reference sequence). Trimming cost V 8 bases and J 6 bases, with 8 bases left between them. The CDR3 is 11 residues long. The CDR3 here is CASSTANEQFF. CDR3 nucleotide sequence: TGTGCCAGCTCCACGGCCAATGAGCAGTTCTTC.

This clonotype was observed a handful of times. The chain uses TRBV6-5 and TRBJ2-7; the D gene is possibly TRBD2 (6 bases). The germline V gene encodes CDR1 MNHEY and CDR2 SVGAGI. The ends were cut back, 5 bases at V and 7 bases at J, with 21 bases in the middle. This CDR3 is 15 amino acids long. The CDR3 loop is CASSVFGGAVGEQYF. The CDR3 DNA is TGTGCCAGCAGTGTGTTCGGGGGAGCGGTTGGAGAGCAGTACTTC.

The V call is TRBV27, the J call TRBJ2-1, with 11 bases identical to TRBD2. This CDR3 is 14 amino acids long. V shed 8 bases, J shed 7 bases, and the junction held 7 bases outside the gene matches. Germline assignment: CDR1 MNHEY and CDR2 SMNVEV (reference sequence). The CDR3 nucleotides are TGTGCCAGCTCCGGGACTAGCGGAAGGAATGAGCAGTTCTTC. This translates into CASSGTSGRNEQFF.

The V gene is TRBV29-1, the J gene TRBJ2-1; D remains ambiguous. Germline CDR1 reads SQVTM; CDR2 reads ANQGSEA. This CDR3 has 11 residues. V was cut by 6 bases and J by 10 bases, with 13 bases left in between. CDR3: CSVPLPREQFF. The CDR3 nucleotides are TGCAGCGTACCCCTCCCGCGGGAGCAGTTCTTC.

This clonotype has only a few counts. The chain joins TRBV20-1 to TRBJ2-3, with 7 bases lining up with TRBD2. This CDR3 region has 14 residues. With V trimmed by 4 bases and J by 2 bases, 6 bases remained unmatched. CDR1 and CDR2 from the germline V gene are DFQATT and SNEGSKA (reference sequence). The CDR3 loop reads CSANGRGITDTQYF. The CDR3 bases are TGCAGTGCTAACGGGCGGGGGATCACAGATACGCAGTATTTT.

This rearrangement joins TRBV4-3 to TRBJ2-7, with D perhaps matching TRBD1 (5 bases). CDR1 and CDR2 (germline): LGHNA, YSLEER. CDR3 length: 21 residues. V dropped 0 bases and J dropped 0 bases, with 27 bases sitting between them. The CDR3, as DNA: TGCGCCAGCAGCCAAGATGTACCCCGGACGGTAGTAAGGGGCGTCTCCTACGAGCAGTACTTC. Its protein product is CASSQDVPRTVVRGVSYEQYF.

About this clonotype itself: This sequence may be a read error, since a much larger clone differs from it by one base. V and J are TRBV12-3 or TRBV12-4 and TRBJ1-5; TRBD1 is a possible D gene (6 bases). With 5 bases removed from V and 9 bases from J, the gap between germline ends came to 11 bases. This CDR3 is built from 12 residues. CDR3 in amino acids: CASSPQGWPQHF. DNA of the CDR3: TGTGCCAGCAGTCCCCAGGGGTGGCCCCAGCATTTT.

This clonotype has only a few counts. The CDR3 sequence: CASSSRQVSQETQYF. The CDR3 nucleotides are TGTGCCAGCAGCTCCCGACAAGTTTCTCAAGAGACCCAGTACTTC. This sequence joins TRBV7-6 and TRBJ2-5, with D unclear. CDR1 SGHVS and CDR2 FNYEAQ come from the germline V gene. The germline V and J ends were trimmed by 4 bases and 2 bases, with 14 bases remaining between them. There are 15 residues in the CDR3. The whole variable domain, remainder taken from reference TRBV7-6 and TRBJ2-5, is GAGVSQSPRYKVTKRGQDVALRCDPISGHVSLYWYRQALGQGPEFLTYFNYEAQQDKSGLPNDRFSAERPEGSISTLTIQRTEQRDSAMYRCASSSRQVSQETQYFGPGTRLLVL.

DNA for the CDR3: TGCAGTGCTCTACGGAATGAAGCTTTCTTT. Translating gives CSALRNEAFF. This chain uses TRBV20-1 with TRBJ1-1; D is undetermined. Trimming removed 5 bases from V and 7 bases from J, with 8 bases in between. The CDR3 sequence is 10 residues long. The germline CDR1 and CDR2 sequences are DFQATT and SNEGSKA (reference sequence).

The J gene is TRBJ2-5, the V gene TRBV7-9, with D tentatively TRBD2 (5 bases). The CDR3 sequence is 13 residues long. Trimming removed 8 bases from V and 7 bases from J, with 17 bases in between. CDR1 is SEHNR and CDR2 is FQNEAQ in the germline V gene (reference sequence). For the CDR3, the DNA is TGTGCCAGCCTCACGACCGGAGGAGGGACCCAGTACTTC. Amino acid sequence: CASLTTGGGTQYF.

The chain uses TRBV25-1 and TRBJ2-2, with D perhaps TRBD1 (5 bases). V was clipped by 5 bases and J by 6 bases, with 10 bases between them. The CDR3 runs 13 residues. Germline V gene lookup returns CDR1 MGHDK and CDR2 SYGVNS. DNA of the CDR3: TGTGCCAGCAGTAATGCAGGGCCCGGGGAGCTGTTTTTT. This codes for CASSNAGPGELFF.

This clonotype was found a few times. This chain's CDR3 is CASSLGYLLEQYF. The CDR3, as DNA: TGTGCCAGCAGCTTAGGTTACCTTCTCGAGCAGTACTTC. V and J are TRBV7-6 and TRBJ2-7; D gene unclear. Trimming pared 1 base from V and 6 bases from J, leaving 10 bases between. The length of the CDR3 is 13 residues. Germline lookup yields CDR1 SGHVS and CDR2 FNYEAQ. Filled out from reference TRBV7-6 and TRBJ2-7, the complete variable domain reads GAGVSQSPRYKVTKRGQDVALRCDPISGHVSLYWYRQALGQGPEFLTYFNYEAQQDKSGLPNDRFSAERPEGSISTLTIQRTEQRDSAMYRCASSLGYLLEQYFGPGTRLTVT.

The genes are TRBV18 and TRBJ2-1, with 9 bases matching TRBD2. Germline V gene data show CDR1 as KGHSH and CDR2 as LQKENI. This CDR3 contains 18 residues. V was clipped by 1 base and J by 2 bases; unmatched bases: 9. The CDR3 sequence: CASSPLKSGGTTYNEQFF. Written as DNA, the CDR3 is TGTGCCAGCTCACCACTTAAAAGCGGGGGGACAACCTACAATGAGCAGTTCTTC.

The CDR3: CASSPGQGRIGEQYF. Here the CDR3 DNA reads TGCGCCAGCAGCCCGGGACAGGGGAGAATCGGCGAGCAGTACTTC. The chain has TRBV4-3 and TRBJ2-7; 10 bases map to TRBD1. Losses at the gene ends were 4 bases for V and 6 bases for J; bases not matched to a gene: 9. Germline CDR1 LGHNA, CDR2 YSLEER. The CDR3 runs to 15 residues.

The CDR3 bases are TGTGCCAGCAGTCGAGGGGGTGCTAATGAAAAACTGTTTTTT. This sequence encodes CASSRGGANEKLFF. The chain recombines TRBV7-9 with TRBJ1-4, with D possibly being TRBD1 (6 bases). This CDR3 has 14 residues. Germline V gene lookup returns CDR1 SEHNR and CDR2 FQNEAQ (reference sequence). Deletions cut 6 bases from V and 3 bases from J, with 11 bases between. Using reference TRBV7-9 and TRBJ1-4 for the parts outside the CDR3, the full variable domain is DTGVSQNPRHKITKRGQNVTFRCDPISEHNRLYWYRQTLGQGPEFLTYFQNEAQLEKSRLLSDRFSAERPKGSFSTLEIQRTEQGDSAMYLCASSRGGANEKLFFGSGTQLSVL.

This clonotype was seen more than once but under ten times. The rearrangement uses TRBV9 and TRBJ1-5; 9 bases map to TRBD1. Germline CDR1 SGDLS, CDR2 YYNGEE. The CDR3 is made up of 15 amino acids. Trimming took 3 bases from V and 1 from J; bases not matched to a gene: 2. Written as DNA, the CDR3 is TGTGCCAGCAGCGCCACAGGGGGCAGCAATCAGCCCCAGCATTTT. Translation: CASSATGGSNQPQHF.

The table lists this clonotype with a few counts. The chain links TRBV7-2 to TRBJ2-2; TRBD1 or TRBD2 may be the D gene (5 bases each). The CDR3 runs 15 residues. Trimming removed 5 bases from V and 6 bases from J, with 16 bases in between. CDR1 is SGHTA and CDR2 is FQGNSA in the germline V gene. DNA of the CDR3: TGTGCCAGCAGCGTTACGGGACGGCCTTCCGGGGAGCTGTTTTTT. Protein: CASSVTGRPSGELFF.

This clonotype was detected ten times or more. The genes are TRBV24-1 and TRBJ2-3, with TRBD1 identical over 11 bases. This CDR3 contains 13 residues. CDR1 KGHDR and CDR2 SFDVKD come from the germline V gene. The ends lost 9 bases at V and 4 bases at J; junction bases unmatched: 2. The CDR3 reads CATEGQGADTQYF. The CDR3 region has the DNA TGTGCCACCGAGGGACAGGGGGCAGATACGCAGTATTTT.

This chain joins TRBV7-9 and TRBJ1-6; D is unclear. With 1 base removed from V and 10 bases from J, the gap between germline ends came to 8 bases. This CDR3 contains 13 residues. Germline V gene data show CDR1 as SEHNR and CDR2 as FQNEAQ (reference sequence). The CDR3 nucleotides read TGTGCCAGCAGCTTAGAGGGTAGATCACCCCTCCACTTT. It specifies CASSLEGRSPLHF.